Below are 27 T cell receptor beta chains sequenced from a single sample in a study of blood T cell repertoires in COVID-19. Libraries were prepared by immunoSEQ multiplex PCR; TCRdb keeps only in-frame clonotypes and omits some of them. The repertoire consists of fewer than 80,000 clones, with approximately 80% occurring once and the leading ten covering more than 10%. The specimen sequenced was peripheral blood. The receptors stem from a man aged 50-59 years with COVID-19, enrolled during active disease.

The genes are TRBV30 and TRBJ1-1, with D tentatively TRBD1 (6 bases). Between the trimmed V and J ends, which lost 3 bases and 12 bases, there was a span of 29 bases. The CDR3 length is 16 residues. CDR1 and CDR2 (germline): GTSNPN, SVGIG (reference sequence). The CDR3: CAWRLNAGGGKFPSFF. CDR3 DNA sequence: TGTGCCTGGAGACTGAACGCAGGCGGGGGCAAGTTCCCCTCTTTCTTT. The whole variable domain, remainder taken from reference TRBV30 and TRBJ1-1, is SQTIHQWPATLVQPVGSPLSLECTVEGTSNPNLYWYRQAAGRGLQLLFYSVGIGQISSEVPQNLSASRPQDRQFILSSKKLLLSDSGFYLCAWRLNAGGGKFPSFFGQGTRLTVV.

This rearrangement joins TRBV6-2 or TRBV6-3 to TRBJ2-5, with TRBD2 matching over 12 bases. Germline V CDR1 and CDR2: MNHEY, SVGEGT. J was trimmed by 3 bases and V by 5 bases; bases with no gene match: 4. The CDR3 spans 15 residues. The CDR3 coding sequence is TGTGCCAGCAGTGAGACTAGCGGGGGAAAAGAGACCCAGTACTTC. It yields the protein CASSETSGGKETQYF.

The V gene is TRBV6-5, the J gene TRBJ1-2; D remains unclear. V lost 2 bases and J 8 bases, leaving 15 bases between the germline ends. Germline V gene sequence: CDR1 MNHEY, CDR2 SVGAGI. The CDR3 length is 14 residues. The CDR3 protein is CASSYVSPFRGYTF. Written as DNA, the CDR3 is TGTGCCAGCAGTTACGTTTCCCCTTTCAGAGGCTACACCTTC.

As DNA, the CDR3 is TGTGCCAGCAGCTTGGCCCAGGGGATTAGGTACGAGCAGTACTTC. Protein product: CASSLAQGIRYEQYF. The rearrangement links TRBV5-5 to TRBJ2-7, with D perhaps matching TRBD1 (6 bases). The CDR3 has 15 residues. V lost 0 bases to trimming and J lost 4 bases, with 14 bases between them. Germline CDR1 reads SGHKS; CDR2 reads YYEKEE (reference sequence).

The chain couples TRBV19 to TRBJ2-7, with a weak D call TRBD1 (5 bases). V lost 5 bases to trimming and J lost 0 bases, with 11 bases between them. Germline lookup yields CDR1 LNHDA and CDR2 SQIVND (reference sequence). The CDR3 covers 14 residues. The CDR3 DNA is TGTGCCAGTAGTTCTTCGACAGTCTCCTACGAGCAGTACTTC. The encoded protein is CASSSSTVSYEQYF. The full variable domain, its missing parts supplied by reference TRBV19 and TRBJ2-7, is DGGITQSPKYLFRKEGQNVTLSCEQNLNHDAMYWYRQDPGQGLRLIYYSQIVNDFQKGDIAEGYSVSREKKESFPLTVTSAQKNPTAFYLCASSSSTVSYEQYFGPGTRLTVT.

This clone was detected only once. The chain links TRBV5-6 to TRBJ2-7; D gene unclear. The germline V and J ends were trimmed by 3 bases and 6 bases, with 7 bases remaining between them. Germline assignment: CDR1 SGHDT and CDR2 YYEEEE. CDR3 length: 11 residues. The DNA of the CDR3 is TGTGCCAGCAGCTCGTACACCGAGCAGTACTTC. As protein: CASSSYTEQYF.

The V gene is TRBV5-1, the J gene TRBJ1-1, with D possibly TRBD1 on 6 matching bases. The germline V and J ends were trimmed by 3 bases and 7 bases, with 19 bases remaining between them. CDR1 SGHRS and CDR2 YFSETQ come from the germline V gene. The CDR3 loop spans 15 amino acids. The CDR3 bases are TGCGCCAGCAGCTCGATACAGGGCGGTCGAGATGAAGCTTTCTTT. Its protein product is CASSSIQGGRDEAFF.

The V and J genes are TRBV7-8 and TRBJ1-6; TRBD1 is a possible D gene (5 bases). Between the trimmed V and J ends, which lost 1 base and 5 bases, there was a span of 24 bases. In germline, CDR1 is SGHVS, CDR2 FQNEAQ. The CDR3 is 20 residues long. CDR3 loop: CASSLGRERGSIQDNSPLHF. The CDR3, as DNA: TGTGCCAGCAGCTTAGGTAGGGAAAGGGGCTCGATTCAGGATAATTCACCCCTCCACTTT. Based on the CDR3 plus reference TRBV7-8 and TRBJ1-6, the full variable domain is GAGVSQSPRYKVAKRGQDVALRCDPISGHVSLFWYQQALGQGPEFLTYFQNEAQLDKSGLPSDRFFAERPEGSVSTLKIQRTQQEDSAVYLCASSLGRERGSIQDNSPLHFGNGTRLTVT.

This chain links TRBV18 with TRBJ1-6; 7 nucleotides align to TRBD1. This CDR3 contains 15 residues. Germline CDR1 is KGHSH and CDR2 is LQKENI. The junction had 9 bases not matched to a gene; V was cut back by 6 bases and J by 7 bases. The CDR3 is CASSQQGTDNSPLHF. CDR3 nucleotides: TGTGCCAGCTCTCAACAGGGGACAGACAATTCACCCCTCCACTTT.

The chain joins TRBV7-9 to TRBJ1-2; D unresolved. The germline V gene encodes CDR1 SEHNR and CDR2 FQNEAQ (reference sequence). V was cut by 0 bases and J by 8 bases, with 13 bases left in between. CDR3 size: 14 residues. CDR3: CASSLAEGSRGYTF. CDR3 bases: TGTGCCAGCAGCTTAGCGGAGGGCAGCCGGGGCTACACCTTC.

The gene calls are TRBV9 and TRBJ2-3; 8 bases align to TRBD2. Trimming removed 1 base from V and 0 bases from J; junction bases left unmatched: 16. CDR1 is SGDLS and CDR2 is YYNGEE in the germline V gene. There are 20 residues in the CDR3. CDR3: CASSVLGLVAGLPSTDTQYF. CDR3 DNA sequence: TGTGCCAGCAGCGTACTGGGTCTGGTAGCGGGACTACCTAGCACAGATACGCAGTATTTT.

The chain couples TRBV7-9 to TRBJ2-3; perhaps TRBD2 as D (5 bases). Trimming shortened V by 5 bases and J by 13 bases, and 16 bases separated the two germline ends. CDR1 SEHNR and CDR2 FQNEAQ come from the germline V gene (reference sequence). CDR3 length equals 12 residues. CDR3 amino acids: CASSRERAPEYF. The DNA of the CDR3 is TGTGCCAGCAGCCGGGAACGAGCACCGGAGTATTTT.

The chain recombines TRBV7-2 with TRBJ2-1; possibly TRBD1 for D (6 bases). CDR1 is SGHTA, CDR2 FQGNSA, per germline. Trimming removed 3 bases at V and 10 bases at J, with 10 bases between. The CDR3 sequence is 12 residues long. CDR3 loop: CASSFSGHEQFF. CDR3 coding DNA: TGTGCCAGCAGCTTCTCGGGACACGAGCAGTTCTTC.

V usage is TRBV30 and J usage is TRBJ1-2; 8 bases match TRBD1. V gave up 2 bases and J gave up 4 bases; unmatched junction bases: 9. The germline CDR1 and CDR2 sequences are GTSNPN and SVGIG (reference sequence). The CDR3 loop spans 15 amino acids. CDR3 in amino acids: CAWSPQTGVSYGYTF. The CDR3 nucleotides read TGTGCCTGGAGTCCACAGACAGGGGTGAGCTATGGCTACACCTTC.

The chain has TRBV6-4 and TRBJ1-1; the match to TRBD1 covers 8 bases. This CDR3 has 14 amino acids. The ends lost 6 bases at V and 3 bases at J; junction bases unmatched: 6. The germline V gene encodes CDR1 MRHNA and CDR2 SNTAGT. For the CDR3, the DNA is TGTGCCAGCAGACGAGGACAGGGCGACACTGAAGCTTTCTTT. Amino acids: CASRRGQGDTEAFF.

The rearrangement joins TRBV7-9 to TRBJ2-5, with 8 positions matching TRBD2. V trimming: 5 bases; J trimming: 5 bases; junction bases outside the gene matches: 10. This CDR3 is built from 15 residues. Per germline, CDR1 SEHNR and CDR2 FQNEAQ (reference sequence). CDR3 sequence (DNA): TGTGCCAGCAGCCCTACCCGGGGGGGCCGTGAGACCCAGTACTTC. Its protein product is CASSPTRGGRETQYF. Full variable domain (outside the CDR3, taken from reference TRBV7-9 and TRBJ2-5): DTGVSQNPRHKITKRGQNVTFRCDPISEHNRLYWYRQTLGQGPEFLTYFQNEAQLEKSRLLSDRFSAERPKGSFSTLEIQRTEQGDSAMYLCASSPTRGGRETQYFGPGTRLLVL.

There are many counts of this clone. V usage is TRBV9 and J usage is TRBJ2-3, with no clear D. CDR1 is SGDLS, CDR2 YYNGEE, per germline. The CDR3 spans 14 residues. V was cut by 1 base and J by 1 base, with 7 bases left in between. CDR3 amino acids: CASSVWAGTDTQYF. CDR3 DNA sequence: TGTGCCAGCAGCGTATGGGCTGGCACAGATACGCAGTATTTT.

The CDR3: CAWTDRGNTGELFF. Here the CDR3 DNA reads TGTGCCTGGACGGACAGGGGCAACACCGGGGAGCTGTTTTTT. The chain has TRBV30 and TRBJ2-2, with 9 bases lining up with TRBD1. V lost 4 bases, J lost 2 bases, and 2 bases stayed unmatched. CDR3 length equals 14 residues. Germline loops: CDR1 GTSNPN, CDR2 SVGIG (reference sequence).

The chain recombines TRBV2 with TRBJ2-1, with D hard to call. Trimming shortened V by 7 bases and J by 9 bases, and 16 bases separated the two germline ends. This CDR3 is 13 amino acids long. Germline values: CDR1 SNHLY, CDR2 FYNNEI. The CDR3, as DNA: TGTGCCAGCATTCAGCTAGTGACGGCTGAGCAGTTCTTC. Residues: CASIQLVTAEQFF.

The chain joins TRBV7-9 to TRBJ1-2; 8 positions agree with TRBD1. CDR1 and CDR2 from the germline V gene are SEHNR and FQNEAQ (reference sequence). There are 14 residues in the CDR3. Losses at the gene ends were 7 bases for V and 4 bases for J; bases not matched to a gene: 8. CDR3 DNA: TGTGCCAGCATCCCCCAGGGGGCTAGCTATGGCTACACCTTC. Translation: CASIPQGASYGYTF.

The chain joins TRBV19 to TRBJ1-5; TRBD1 might be the D (5 bases). In germline, CDR1 is LNHDA, CDR2 SQIVND (reference sequence). This CDR3 contains 15 residues. The V and J ends lost 8 bases and 1 base respectively, with 15 bases between them. Here the CDR3 reads CASGDGRRSNQPQHF. In DNA, the CDR3 is TGTGCCAGTGGGGACGGGAGAAGGAGCAATCAGCCCCAGCATTTT. The whole variable domain, filled in from reference TRBV19 and TRBJ1-5, reads DGGITQSPKYLFRKEGQNVTLSCEQNLNHDAMYWYRQDPGQGLRLIYYSQIVNDFQKGDIAEGYSVSREKKESFPLTVTSAQKNPTAFYLCASGDGRRSNQPQHFGDGTRLSIL.

The V and J genes are TRBV7-3 and TRBJ2-2, with D perhaps TRBD1 (5 bases). The CDR3 spans 13 residues. Germline V gives CDR1 SGHTA, CDR2 FQGTGA. The ends were cut back, 4 bases at V and 5 bases at J, with 8 bases in the middle. The CDR3 loop is CASSSGITGELFF. The CDR3 coding sequence is TGTGCCAGCAGCTCAGGGATTACCGGGGAGCTGTTTTTT. The variable domain in full, completed from reference TRBV7-3 and TRBJ2-2, reads GAGVSQTPSNKVTEKGKYVELRCDPISGHTALYWYRQSLGQGPEFLIYFQGTGAADDSGLPNDRFFAVRPEGSVSTLKIQRTERGDSAVYLCASSSGITGELFFGEGSRLTVL.

The chain is built from TRBV7-9 and TRBJ2-7, with D maybe TRBD2 (5 bases). Deletions cut 0 bases from V and 13 bases from J, with 13 bases between. Germline CDR1 SEHNR, CDR2 FQNEAQ (reference sequence). The CDR3 is 12 amino acids. CDR3 sequence reads: CASSLAGKRKYF. The CDR3 DNA reads TGTGCCAGCAGCTTAGCCGGGAAAAGGAAATACTTC.

The chain employs TRBV6-6 and TRBJ1-1; weak D call: TRBD1 (6 bases). Trimming left V 11 bases short and J 11 bases short, with 18 bases between. Germline loops: CDR1 MNHNY, CDR2 SVGAGI (reference sequence). CDR3 length equals 11 residues. The DNA of the CDR3 is TGTGCCGGGGGAGGGGGGTTTGAGGCTTTCTTT. Translated, it gives CAGGGGFEAFF.

This rearrangement joins TRBV7-2 to TRBJ1-2, with 9 bases identical to TRBD1. The J segment lost 6 bases and the V segment lost 5 bases, leaving 10 bases of the junction unmatched. The CDR3 sequence is 15 residues long. Germline V gene data show CDR1 as SGHTA and CDR2 as FQGNSA. CDR3 DNA: TGTGCCAGCAGCACCCAGTGGACAGGGGAGAATGGCTACACCTTC. Its translation: CASSTQWTGENGYTF.

In its sample, this clone was seen once. The V call is TRBV5-1, the J call TRBJ2-3; 8 nucleotides line up with TRBD2. The CDR3 is made up of 16 amino acids. Germline loops: CDR1 SGHRS, CDR2 YFSETQ. J was trimmed by 3 bases and V by 0 bases; bases with no gene match: 6. DNA for the CDR3: TGCGCCAGCAGCTTGGTCCCGGGGGGGCCAACAGATACGCAGTATTTT. Its protein product is CASSLVPGGPTDTQYF. Variable domain in full (rest from reference TRBV5-1 and TRBJ2-3): KAGVTQTPRYLIKTRGQQVTLSCSPISGHRSVSWYQQTPGQGLQFLFEYFSETQRNKGNFPGRFSGRQFSNSRSEMNVSTLELGDSALYLCASSLVPGGPTDTQYFGPGTRLTVL.

V and J are TRBV6-6 and TRBJ1-1, with D perhaps matching TRBD1 (5 bases). Germline CDR1 MNHNY, CDR2 SVGAGI (reference sequence). Trimming cost V 0 bases and J 4 bases, with 15 bases left between them. The CDR3 sequence is 16 residues long. The CDR3 sequence is CASSYSNNPRVTEAFF. DNA of the CDR3: TGTGCCAGCAGTTACTCGAACAATCCCAGGGTCACTGAAGCTTTCTTT.